Listed below are T cell receptor beta chains from one sample, sequenced in a study of blood T cell repertoires in COVID-19. Sequenced by immunoSEQ multiplex PCR; TCRdb stores in-frame clones only, minus some. The profile shows 130,000 to 150,000 clones, over 75% of them singletons. Sequences were obtained from peripheral blood. All receptors derive from a man between 60 and 75 years old with active or convalescent COVID-19. Both conserved end residues are part of each CDR3. Fields, in order: clone size, CDR3 length, D gene, V gene, J gene, CDR3 DNA, CDR3 protein. A D gene is named only where the DNA matches it firmly. Only part of the rows carry a size: once, few, many, or a class if the clone is expanded.

>.|14|.|TRBV11-1|TRBJ1-3
TGTGCCAGCAGCCCTCAGGGCTTCGGAAACACCATATATTTT
CASSPQGFGNTIYF
>.|13|.|TRBV6-5|TRBJ2-1
TGTGCCAGCAGTTCGTGGGGCCCGAATGAGCAGTTCTTC
CASSSWGPNEQFF
>.|12|.|TRBV12-3/TRBV12-4|TRBJ1-2
TGTGCCAGCAGTGCAGGGGCACGAGGCTACACCTTC
CASSAGARGYTF
>.|12|.|TRBV6-5|TRBJ2-5
TGTGCCAGCAGTTCCTTATCAGAGACCCAGTACTTC
CASSSLSETQYF
>.|14|TRBD2|TRBV10-2|TRBJ2-7
TGCGCCAGCAGTGCGGGAGGGCCAGTATACGAGCAGTACTTC
CASSAGGPVYEQYF
>.|15|.|TRBV30|TRBJ1-6
TGTGCCTGGAGTGTAGAAGGGACTGGGAATTCACCCCTCCACTTT
CAWSVEGTGNSPLHF
>.|15|TRBD2|TRBV4-3|TRBJ2-1
TGCGCCAGCAGCAGACTAGCGGGAGGATACAATGAGCAGTTCTTC
CASSRLAGGYNEQFF
>.|17|TRBD2|TRBV5-1|TRBJ2-5
TGCGCCAGCAGCTTGGATGCGGGAGGCCTTCTAGGCAAGGCCCAGTACTTC
CASSLDAGGLLGKAQYF
>few|13|TRBD1|TRBV2|TRBJ2-1
TGTGCCAGCAGTGGCAGGGGGTGGAATGAGCAGTTCTTC
CASSGRGWNEQFF
>few|13|.|TRBV27|TRBJ1-5
TGTGCCAGCAGTCCCCTGAGCAATCAGCCCCAGCATTTT
CASSPLSNQPQHF
>once|14|TRBD2|TRBV15|TRBJ2-3
TGTGCCACCAGCAGAGATCTGGGACTAGCGGGAGGCCCCTTT
CATSRDLGLAGGPF
>once|17|.|TRBV9|TRBJ2-1
TGTGCCAGCAGCGTAGAGGGGGGGGGATCCTCCTACAATGAGCAGTTCTTC
CASSVEGGGSSYNEQFF
>.|13|TRBD1|TRBV18|TRBJ2-1
TGTGCCAGCTCACCGACAGGGGGCAATGAGCAGTTCTTC
CASSPTGGNEQFF
>.|16|TRBD2|TRBV9|TRBJ2-3
TGTGCCAGCAGCCCCCGGACGACTAGCGCGACAGATACGCAGTATTTT
CASSPRTTSATDTQYF
>many|15|TRBD1|TRBV7-8|TRBJ1-2
TGTGCCAGCAGCCGAGAGGGACAGGGCGACTATGGCTACACCTTC
CASSREGQGDYGYTF
>.|13|.|TRBV2|TRBJ2-4
TGTGCCAGCAGTGTAAACCGGGACTCTCTTCAGTACTTC
CASSVNRDSLQYF
>.|16|.|TRBV9|TRBJ2-2
TGTGCCAGCAGCCTAGTCAGTGCGGAGAACACCGGGGAGCTGTTTTTT
CASSLVSAENTGELFF
>.|13|.|TRBV19|TRBJ2-3
TGTGCCAGTAGTATCGGAGGGGGCAATACGCAGTATTTT
CASSIGGGNTQYF
>.|13|.|TRBV18|TRBJ2-2
TGTGCCAGCTCACCTAGCGGTTCCGGGGAGCTGTTTTTT
CASSPSGSGELFF
>.|16|TRBD1|TRBV28|TRBJ1-5
TGTGCCAGCAGTTTCCAGAGACAGGGGTACTATCAGCCCCAGCATTTT
CASSFQRQGYYQPQHF
>.|15|TRBD1|TRBV5-1|TRBJ2-3
TGCGCCAGCAGCTCCGTCCCGGGACAGGGGGATACGCAGTATTTT
CASSSVPGQGDTQYF
>.|16|.|TRBV18|TRBJ2-5
TGTGCCAGCTCACCCCGCCCGGCCACAGGGCACGAGACCCAGTACTTC
CASSPRPATGHETQYF
>.|15|TRBD2|TRBV5-1|TRBJ2-3
TGCGCCAGCAGACCCGCTAGCGGGAGTACGGATACGCAGTATTTT
CASRPASGSTDTQYF
>.|15|TRBD1|TRBV28|TRBJ1-4
TGTGCCAGCACCCAAACCGGGACAGGGAGTAGAAAACTGTTTTTT
CASTQTGTGSRKLFF
>.|12|.|TRBV10-3|TRBJ2-2
TGTGCCATCAGACAGGGTCCCGGGGAGCTGTTTTTT
CAIRQGPGELFF
>.|18|TRBD2|TRBV18|TRBJ2-1
TGTGCCAGCTCACCACCGATGGGGGCGGGAGGCCCCCAAAATGAGCAGTTCTTC
CASSPPMGAGGPQNEQFF
>once|14|TRBD1|TRBV10-1|TRBJ2-5
TGCGCCTGCCGTCGACAGGGGGGCTCGGAGACCCAGTACTTC
CACRRQGGSETQYF
>.|14|TRBD1|TRBV2|TRBJ1-4
TGTGCCAGCACACAACAGGGGCAAAATGAAAAACTGTTTTTT
CASTQQGQNEKLFF
>.|16|TRBD1|TRBV6-4|TRBJ1-1
TGTGCCAGCATGGCGGGGACAGGGGAGGGGAACACTGAAGCTTTCTTT
CASMAGTGEGNTEAFF
>.|15|.|TRBV5-1|TRBJ2-7
TGCGCCAGCAGCTTAGGTCCGGGATCCTCCTACGAGCAGTACTTC
CASSLGPGSSYEQYF
>.|14|.|TRBV6-6|TRBJ1-4
TGTGCCAGCAGCCTACAGTCAACTAATGAAAAACTGTTTTTT
CASSLQSTNEKLFF